The entry that follows covers one TCR beta chain sequence. These data originate in a study of tumor-infiltrating lymphocytes in primary liver carcinoma. At the level of the study: Lesions, classed as T1-T3 N0M0, spanned roughly 4 to 10 cm across.

The investigators made TCR beta cDNA from approximately 0.5 ug total RNA, using a constant-region primer. Slightly modified ARM-PCR with three nested multiplex PCR rounds yielded TCR beta libraries. Both of the initial two PCR rounds ran for around 9 cycles and employed TRBV1-TRBV30 forward primers alongside a C-beta reverse primer. From the multiplex PCR reads, TCRdb called clonotypes with MiXCR, one entry per CDR3 protein. The sample shows 300,000 to 350,000 distinct CDR3 sequences, less than 70% of them seen only once. CDR3 length: 16 amino acids. V dropped 8 bases and J dropped 9; count of bases not matched to a gene: 17. From germline, CDR1 is SGHAT and CDR2 FQNNGV. RNA was extracted from whole blood without cell sorting, alongside germline DNA.

The sequencing sample was made of peripheral blood. This clonotype was obtained from a man between 40 and 49 years old with primary liver carcinoma and hepatitis B virus infection. The rearrangement joins TRBV11-2 to TRBJ2-7, with TRBD2 identical over 12 bases. CDR3 coding DNA: TGTGCCAGCGGCTCATTGACTAGCGGGAGAGCCCACGTGCAGTACGTC. Translation: CASGSLTSGRAHVQYV.